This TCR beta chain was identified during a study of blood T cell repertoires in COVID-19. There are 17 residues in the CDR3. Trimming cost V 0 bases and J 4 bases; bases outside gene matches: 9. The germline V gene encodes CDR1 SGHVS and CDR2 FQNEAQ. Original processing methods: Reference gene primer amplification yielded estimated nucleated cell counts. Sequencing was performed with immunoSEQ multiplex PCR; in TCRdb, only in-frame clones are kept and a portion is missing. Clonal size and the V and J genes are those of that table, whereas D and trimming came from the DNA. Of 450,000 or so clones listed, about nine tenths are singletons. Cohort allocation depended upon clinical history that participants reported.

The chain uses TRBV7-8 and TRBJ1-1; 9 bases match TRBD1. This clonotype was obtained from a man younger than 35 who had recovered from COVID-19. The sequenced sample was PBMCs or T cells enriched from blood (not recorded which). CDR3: CASSLAGQGFRGTEAFF. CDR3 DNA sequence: TGTGCCAGCAGCTTAGCGGGACAGGGTTTCAGGGGCACTGAAGCTTTCTTT.